This note documents a single T cell receptor beta chain sequence. The data originate from a study of T cell changes during pregnancy in multiple sclerosis. The method was immunoSEQ multiplex PCR; TCRdb's version includes in-frame clones alone and lacks a portion of them. Altogether roughly 60,000 clones are present, more than 90% being singletons, with the ten largest covering roughly 1.4%. The CDR3 contains 18 residues. The genes are TRBV21-1 and TRBJ2-3; the DNA was not used to check the table's D call, TRBD1. TRBV21-1 is given as a pseudogene. Sample: peripheral blood, taken in the second trimester of pregnancy. The sequence was collected from a female donor with multiple sclerosis, enrolled in a pregnancy study. As DNA, the CDR3 is TGTGCCAGCAGCAAAGATCATGCTGGCAGGATCATCACAGATACGCAGTATTTT. Translating it yields CASSKDHAGRIITDTQYF.